This record covers a single T cell receptor (beta chain). What it binds is unknown. A second about 6 to 12 cycle PCR used barcoded and J-beta primers. With 12 random nucleotides, a template-switch adaptor tagged each individual cDNA molecule. TCRdb itself ran the 5' RACE reads through MiXCR, one entry per CDR3 protein. The sample records some 920,000 distinct CDR3 sequences, roughly 51% being singletons. CDR1 and CDR2 from the germline V gene are MDHEN and SYDVKM. The CDR3 totals 15 residues. With 7 bases removed from V and 4 bases from J, the gap between germline ends came to 16 bases. These data originate in a study of blood T cells in healthy people across ages. Study details: About one barcoded beta molecule per two T cells was the capture yield of template switching.

Study-wide findings and caveats: Fewer expanded clones and more diversity marked long-lived versus aged donors. Older individuals had lower TCR beta diversity per million T cells (the decline was roughly linear).

Sample: blood. This chain connects TRBV28 to TRBJ1-4; no clear D. The TCR sequence derives from a woman in her fifties or sixties in good health. CDR3 DNA: TGTGCCAGCACCTTCCCCGGCCGGAGTAATGAAAAACTGTTTTTT. Translation: CASTFPGRSNEKLFF.